The present T cell receptor beta chain was sequenced within a study of T cells in Graves' hyperthyroidism and ophthalmopathy. Regarding the study as a whole: Blood also held most thyroid clonotypes expanded beyond 0.001. Using 13 V-J features, a model discriminated ophthalmopathy from stable hyperthyroidism.

There were TCR beta CDR3 regions amplified from RNA transcripts. The HTBI primer set was used in a first-round RT-PCR of the TCR CDR3. A single record per CDR3 protein comes from TCRdb applying MiXCR to the multiplex PCR reads. The repertoire holds under 250,000 distinct CDR3 sequences, with about 15% as singletons. This clonotype was observed many times. Its specificity is unknown. This CDR3 is built from 15 residues. The J segment lost 2 bases and the V segment lost 3 bases, leaving 4 bases of the junction unmatched. Germline CDR1 SEHNR, CDR2 FQNEAQ (reference sequence). Patients were excluded because of uncontrolled infection, other autoimmune disease, pregnancy or lactation. In making diagnoses, clinical symptoms, serum thyroxine and TRAb, thyroid ultrasound and orbital computed tomography were all used.

The J gene is TRBJ2-3, the V gene TRBV7-9; TRBD2 aligns across 8 bases. The clonotype comes from a man aged 50 or older with Graves' hyperthyroidism. The sequencing input was blood. The CDR3 reads CASSFRAGVTDTQYF. The CDR3 nucleotides read TGTGCCAGCAGCTTTAGAGCGGGGGTCACAGATACGCAGTATTTT.